Reported below is one T cell receptor (beta chain). The data originate from a study of T cell changes during pregnancy in multiple sclerosis. Profiling relied on immunoSEQ multiplex PCR, and the TCRdb table lists in-frame clones only, not all of them. Seen here are approximately 46,000 clones, around 89% observed once, and the top ten hold roughly 8%. From germline, CDR1 is SEHNR and CDR2 FQNEAQ (reference sequence). The CDR3 covers 16 residues. V dropped 4 bases and J dropped 0 bases, with 13 bases sitting between them. The origin of this receptor is a female donor with multiple sclerosis, enrolled in a pregnancy study. Sequences were derived from CD8+ T cells from peripheral blood mononuclear cells, sampled in the second trimester of pregnancy. The rearrangement joins TRBV7-9 to TRBJ1-3; D not resolved. The CDR3 loop is CASSSTEPFSGNTIYF. DNA of the CDR3: TGTGCCAGCAGCTCTACTGAACCGTTCTCTGGAAACACCATATATTTT.